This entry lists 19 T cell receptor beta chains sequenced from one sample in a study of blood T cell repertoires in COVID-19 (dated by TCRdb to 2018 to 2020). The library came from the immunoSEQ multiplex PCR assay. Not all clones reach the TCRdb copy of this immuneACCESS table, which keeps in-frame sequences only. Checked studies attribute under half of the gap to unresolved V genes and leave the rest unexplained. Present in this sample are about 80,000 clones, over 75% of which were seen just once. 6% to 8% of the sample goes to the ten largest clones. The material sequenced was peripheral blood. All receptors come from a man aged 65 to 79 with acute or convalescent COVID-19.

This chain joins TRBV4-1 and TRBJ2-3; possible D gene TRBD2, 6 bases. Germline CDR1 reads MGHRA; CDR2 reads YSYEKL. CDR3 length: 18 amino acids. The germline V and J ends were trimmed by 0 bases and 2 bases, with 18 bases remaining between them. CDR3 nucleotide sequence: TGCGCCAGCAGCCAAGATTGGCGGGACGCACACTACACAGATACGCAGTATTTT. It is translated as CASSQDWRDAHYTDTQYF.

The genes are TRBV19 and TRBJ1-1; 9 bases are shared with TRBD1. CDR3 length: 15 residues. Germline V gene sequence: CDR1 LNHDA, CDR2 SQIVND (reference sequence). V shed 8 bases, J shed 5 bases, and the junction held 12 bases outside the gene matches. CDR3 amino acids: CASLETGGGRTEAFF. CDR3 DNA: TGTGCCAGTCTCGAGACAGGGGGGGGGAGGACTGAAGCTTTCTTT. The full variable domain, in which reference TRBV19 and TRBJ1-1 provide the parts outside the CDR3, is DGGITQSPKYLFRKEGQNVTLSCEQNLNHDAMYWYRQDPGQGLRLIYYSQIVNDFQKGDIAEGYSVSREKKESFPLTVTSAQKNPTAFYLCASLETGGGRTEAFFGQGTRLTVV.

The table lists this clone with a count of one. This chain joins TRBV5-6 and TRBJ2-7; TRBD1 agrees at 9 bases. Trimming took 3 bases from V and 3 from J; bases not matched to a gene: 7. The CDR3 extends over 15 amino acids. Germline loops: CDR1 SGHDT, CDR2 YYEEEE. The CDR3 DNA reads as TGTGCCAGCAGCTCCGGGACAGGGAGAGGCTACGAGCAGTACTTC. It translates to CASSSGTGRGYEQYF.

CDR3 residues: CASSMDRAFSGNTIYF. The CDR3 DNA reads as TGTGCCAGCAGCATGGACAGGGCATTCTCTGGAAACACCATATATTTT. This rearrangement joins TRBV7-6 to TRBJ1-3; 8 nucleotides align to TRBD1. Germline V gives CDR1 SGHVS, CDR2 FNYEAQ. CDR3 length equals 16 residues. V lost 5 bases and J lost 0; bases outside the gene matches: 6.

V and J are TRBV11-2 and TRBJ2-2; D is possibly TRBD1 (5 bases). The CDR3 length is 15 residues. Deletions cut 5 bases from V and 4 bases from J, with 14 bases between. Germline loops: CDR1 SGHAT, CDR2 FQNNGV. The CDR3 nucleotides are TGTGCCAGCAGCCCAATGGGGCCAGGCACCGGGGAGCTGTTTTTT. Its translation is CASSPMGPGTGELFF.

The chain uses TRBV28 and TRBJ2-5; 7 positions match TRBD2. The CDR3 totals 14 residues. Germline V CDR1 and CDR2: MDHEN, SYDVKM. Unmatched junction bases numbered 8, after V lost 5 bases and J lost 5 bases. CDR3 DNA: TGTGCCAGCAGTCAGCGGGGTAACAGGGAGACCCAGTACTTC. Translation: CASSQRGNRETQYF.

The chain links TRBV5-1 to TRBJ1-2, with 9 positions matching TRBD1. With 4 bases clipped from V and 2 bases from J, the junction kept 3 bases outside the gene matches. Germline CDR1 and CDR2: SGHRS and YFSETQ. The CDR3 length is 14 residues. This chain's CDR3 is CASSTGQGNYGYTF. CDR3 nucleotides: TGCGCCAGCAGCACAGGACAGGGGAACTATGGCTACACCTTC.

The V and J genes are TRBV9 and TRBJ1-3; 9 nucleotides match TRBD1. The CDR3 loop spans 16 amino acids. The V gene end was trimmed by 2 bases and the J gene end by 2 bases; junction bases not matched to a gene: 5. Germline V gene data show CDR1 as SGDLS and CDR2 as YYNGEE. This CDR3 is CASSVGQGGTGNTIYF. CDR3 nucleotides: TGTGCCAGCAGCGTGGGACAGGGAGGAACTGGAAACACCATATATTTT.

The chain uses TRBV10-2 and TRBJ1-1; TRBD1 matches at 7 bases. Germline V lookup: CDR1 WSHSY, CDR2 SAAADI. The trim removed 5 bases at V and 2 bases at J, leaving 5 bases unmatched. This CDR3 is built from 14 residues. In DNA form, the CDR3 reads TGCGCCAGCAGTCGACAGGGTCAAAACACTGAAGCTTTCTTT. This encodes CASSRQGQNTEAFF.

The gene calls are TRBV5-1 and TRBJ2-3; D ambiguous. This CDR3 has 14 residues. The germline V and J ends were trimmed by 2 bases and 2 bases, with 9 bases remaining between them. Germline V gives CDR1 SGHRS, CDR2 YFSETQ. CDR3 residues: CASSLSPTTDTQYF. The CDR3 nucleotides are TGCGCCAGCAGCTTATCTCCTACCACAGATACGCAGTATTTT.

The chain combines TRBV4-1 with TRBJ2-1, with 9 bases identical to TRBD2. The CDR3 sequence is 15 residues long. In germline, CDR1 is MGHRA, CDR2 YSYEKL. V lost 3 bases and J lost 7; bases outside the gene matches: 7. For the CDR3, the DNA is TGCGCCAGCAGCCAGCCGGGACTAGCAGCAAATGAGCAGTTCTTC. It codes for CASSQPGLAANEQFF.

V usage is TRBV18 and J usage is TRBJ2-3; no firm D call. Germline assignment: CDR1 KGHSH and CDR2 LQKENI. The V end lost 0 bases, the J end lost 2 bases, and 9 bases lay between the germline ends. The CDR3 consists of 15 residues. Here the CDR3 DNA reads TGTGCCAGCTCACCACCCAGGTCATCCACAGATACGCAGTATTTT. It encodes CASSPPRSSTDTQYF.

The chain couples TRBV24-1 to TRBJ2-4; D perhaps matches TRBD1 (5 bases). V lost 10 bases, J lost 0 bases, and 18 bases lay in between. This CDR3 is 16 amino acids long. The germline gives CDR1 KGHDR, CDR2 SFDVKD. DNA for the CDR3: TGTGCCACTTACCATGGACAAGGCTTAGCCAAAAACATTCAGTACTTC. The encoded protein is CATYHGQGLAKNIQYF.

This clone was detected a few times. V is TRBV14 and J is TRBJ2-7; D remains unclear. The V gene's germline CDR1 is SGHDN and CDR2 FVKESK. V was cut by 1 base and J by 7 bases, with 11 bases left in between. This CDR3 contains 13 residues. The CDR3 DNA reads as TGTGCCAGCAGCCAAGGTCCCAGCGATGAGCAGTACTTC. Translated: CASSQGPSDEQYF.

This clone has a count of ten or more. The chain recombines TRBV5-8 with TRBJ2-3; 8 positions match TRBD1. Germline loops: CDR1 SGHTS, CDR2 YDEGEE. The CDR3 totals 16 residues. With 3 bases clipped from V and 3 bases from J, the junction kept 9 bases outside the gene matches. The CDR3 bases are TGTGCCAGCAGCTCACTTCCGGGACAGGCAACAGATACGCAGTATTTT. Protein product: CASSSLPGQATDTQYF.

For the CDR3, the DNA is TGTGCCAGCAGGATACAGGGAAACTATGGCTACACCTTC. It specifies CASRIQGNYGYTF. The chain is built from TRBV6-5 and TRBJ1-2; perhaps TRBD1 as D (6 bases). The CDR3 runs to 13 residues. Trimming removed 6 bases from V and 2 bases from J, with 10 bases in between. CDR1 and CDR2 from the germline V gene are MNHEY and SVGAGI.

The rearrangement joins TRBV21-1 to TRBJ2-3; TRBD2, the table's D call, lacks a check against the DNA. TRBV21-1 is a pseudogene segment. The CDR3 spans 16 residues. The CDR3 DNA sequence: TGTGCCAGCAGCCCCCCCGGGGGAAACAGCACAGATACGCAGTATTTT. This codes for CASSPPGGNSTDTQYF.

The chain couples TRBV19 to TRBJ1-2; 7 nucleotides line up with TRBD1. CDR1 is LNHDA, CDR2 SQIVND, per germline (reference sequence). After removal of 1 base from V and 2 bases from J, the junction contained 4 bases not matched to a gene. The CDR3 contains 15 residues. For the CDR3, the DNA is TGTGCCAGTAGTATAGGTACAGGGGCAAACTATGGCTACACCTTC. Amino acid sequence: CASSIGTGANYGYTF.

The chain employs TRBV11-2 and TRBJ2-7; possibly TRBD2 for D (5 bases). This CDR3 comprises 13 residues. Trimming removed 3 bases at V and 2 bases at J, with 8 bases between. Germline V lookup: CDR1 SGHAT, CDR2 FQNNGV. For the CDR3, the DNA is TGTGCCAGCAGCTTGGCCGGGACCTACGAGCAGTACTTC. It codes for CASSLAGTYEQYF. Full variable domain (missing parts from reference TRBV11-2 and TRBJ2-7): EAGVAQSPRYKIIEKRQSVAFWCNPISGHATLYWYQQILGQGPKLLIQFQNNGVVDDSQLPKDRFSAERLKGVDSTLKIQPAKLEDSAVYLCASSLAGTYEQYFGPGTRLTVT.